This T cell receptor beta chain comes out of a study of blood T cell repertoires in COVID-19. On the study more broadly: Samples taken during acute and convalescent COVID-19 were collected in the United States, Italy and Spain. From T cells, B-cell-depleted T cells, or PBMCs came the material, which was cDNA or gDNA.

V lost 6 bases, J lost 6 bases, and 4 bases stayed unmatched. This CDR3 is built from 13 residues. Germline V gene sequence: CDR1 WSHSY, CDR2 SAAADI. Donors were grouped by their self-reported clinical history. As handled by the study authors: Estimates of nucleated cell counts were drawn from the amplification of reference gene primers. Generated by immunoSEQ multiplex PCR, the TCRdb table keeps only in-frame clones and is missing some. V and J calls and clone size are copied from that table; D and trimming were computed from the DNA. The repertoire includes fewer than 350,000 clones, approximately 90% of them detected once, and 2% to 2.5% sits in the top ten.

Sequenced: PBMCs or T cells enriched from blood (not recorded which). The chain couples TRBV10-2 to TRBJ2-2; 7 bases agree with TRBD2. The receptor was isolated from an older woman in a cohort exposed to, infected with or recovered from COVID-19 (not recorded which). CDR3 in DNA: TGCGCCAGCAGAGTTACTAGCGCCGGGGAGCTGTTTTTT. It translates to CASRVTSAGELFF.